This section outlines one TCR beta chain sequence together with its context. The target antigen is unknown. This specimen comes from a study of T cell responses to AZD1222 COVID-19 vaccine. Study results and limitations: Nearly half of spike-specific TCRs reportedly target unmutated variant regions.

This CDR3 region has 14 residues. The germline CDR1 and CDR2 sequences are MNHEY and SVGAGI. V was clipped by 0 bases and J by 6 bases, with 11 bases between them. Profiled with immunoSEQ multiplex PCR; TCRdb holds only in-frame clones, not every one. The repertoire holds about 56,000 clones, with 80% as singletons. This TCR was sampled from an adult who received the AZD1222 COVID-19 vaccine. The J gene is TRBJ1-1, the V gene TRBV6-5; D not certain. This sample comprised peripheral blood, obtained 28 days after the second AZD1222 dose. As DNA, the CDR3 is TGTGCCAGCAGTTACTCTGACGGGAGGGCTGAAGCTTTCTTT. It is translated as CASSYSDGRAEAFF.